This TCR beta chain was identified during a study of cytomegalovirus exposure and HLA in healthy donors. Trimming cost V 6 bases and J 2 bases, with 14 bases left between them. The CDR3 has 15 amino acids. From germline, CDR1 is MNHEY and CDR2 SVGAGI. PCR used 60 Vbeta primers and 13 Jbeta primers. The protocol was immunoSEQ multiplex PCR, while the TCRdb copy is restricted to in-frame clones and leaves out a portion. This table holds around 100,000 clones, 65% to 80% found once. V gene TRBV6-5 combines with J gene TRBJ1-5; D remains unclear. The source of this sequence is a female donor in good health and CMV-seropositive. Sequenced sample: PBMCs. The CDR3 protein is CASSLEGGGNQPQHF. The CDR3 bases are TGTGCCAGCAGCCTAGAGGGCGGCGGCAATCAGCCCCAGCATTTT.